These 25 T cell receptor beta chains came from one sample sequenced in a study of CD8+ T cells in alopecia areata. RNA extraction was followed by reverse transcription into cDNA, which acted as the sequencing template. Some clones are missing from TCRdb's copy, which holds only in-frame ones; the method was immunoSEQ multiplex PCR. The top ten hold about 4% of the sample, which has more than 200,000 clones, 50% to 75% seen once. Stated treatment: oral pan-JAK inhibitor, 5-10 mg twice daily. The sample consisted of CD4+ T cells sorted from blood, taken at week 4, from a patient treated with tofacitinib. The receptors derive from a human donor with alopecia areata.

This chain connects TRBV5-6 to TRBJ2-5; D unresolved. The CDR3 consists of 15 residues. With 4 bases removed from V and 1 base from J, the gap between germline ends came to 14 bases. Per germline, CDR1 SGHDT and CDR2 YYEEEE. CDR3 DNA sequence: TGTGCCAGCAGCGGGGTTGAGGCGGCCCAAGAGACCCAGTACTTC. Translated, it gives CASSGVEAAQETQYF.

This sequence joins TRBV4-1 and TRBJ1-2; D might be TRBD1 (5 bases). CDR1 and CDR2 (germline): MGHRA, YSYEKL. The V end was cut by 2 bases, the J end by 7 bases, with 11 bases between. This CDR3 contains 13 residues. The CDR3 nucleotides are TGCGCCAGCAGCCAAAGGGACCTGCGTGGCTACACCTTC. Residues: CASSQRDLRGYTF.

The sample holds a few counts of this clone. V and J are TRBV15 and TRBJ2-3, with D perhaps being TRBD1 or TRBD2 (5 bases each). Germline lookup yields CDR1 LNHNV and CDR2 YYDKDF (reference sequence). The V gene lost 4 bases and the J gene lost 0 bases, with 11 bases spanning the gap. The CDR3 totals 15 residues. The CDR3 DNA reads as TGTGCCACCAGCACCGGGACCAAAAGCACAGATACGCAGTATTTT. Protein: CATSTGTKSTDTQYF.

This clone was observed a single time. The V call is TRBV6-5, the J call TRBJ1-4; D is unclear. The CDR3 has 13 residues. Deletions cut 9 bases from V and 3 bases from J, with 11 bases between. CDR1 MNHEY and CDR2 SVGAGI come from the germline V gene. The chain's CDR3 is CASGRRSNEKLFF. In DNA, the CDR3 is TGTGCCAGTGGCCGACGGTCTAATGAAAAACTGTTTTTT.

The DNA of the CDR3 is TGTGCCAGCAGCAGACTAGCGGGGGCCTCCTACGAGCAGTACTTC. As protein: CASSRLAGASYEQYF. The rearrangement links TRBV7-9 to TRBJ2-7, with 12 positions matching TRBD2. Germline V gene sequence: CDR1 SEHNR, CDR2 FQNEAQ (reference sequence). This CDR3 has 15 amino acids. Unmatched junction bases numbered 2, after V lost 5 bases and J lost 0 bases. Full variable domain (missing parts from reference TRBV7-9 and TRBJ2-7): DTGVSQNPRHKITKRGQNVTFRCDPISEHNRLYWYRQTLGQGPEFLTYFQNEAQLEKSRLLSDRFSAERPKGSFSTLEIQRTEQGDSAMYLCASSRLAGASYEQYFGPGTRLTVT.

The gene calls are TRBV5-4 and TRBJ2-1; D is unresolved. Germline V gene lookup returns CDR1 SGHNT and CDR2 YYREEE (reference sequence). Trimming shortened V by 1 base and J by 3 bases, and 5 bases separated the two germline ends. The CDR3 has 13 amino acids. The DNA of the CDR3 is TGTGCCAGCAGCTTGAATAACTACAATGAGCAGTTCTTC. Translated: CASSLNNYNEQFF.

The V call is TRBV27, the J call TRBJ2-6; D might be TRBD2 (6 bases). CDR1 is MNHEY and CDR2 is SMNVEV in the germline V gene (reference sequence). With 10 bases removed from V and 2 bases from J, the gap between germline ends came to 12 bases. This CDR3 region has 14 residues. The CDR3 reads CATRREAGANVLTF. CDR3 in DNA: TGTGCCACGAGGAGGGAGGCTGGGGCCAACGTCCTGACTTTC.

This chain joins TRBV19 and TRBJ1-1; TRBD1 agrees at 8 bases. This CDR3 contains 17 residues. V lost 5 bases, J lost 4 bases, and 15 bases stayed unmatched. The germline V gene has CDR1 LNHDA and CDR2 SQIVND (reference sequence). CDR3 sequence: CASSHGQGVRLGTEAFF. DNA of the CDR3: TGTGCCAGTAGTCACGGACAGGGCGTTAGGCTGGGCACTGAAGCTTTCTTT.

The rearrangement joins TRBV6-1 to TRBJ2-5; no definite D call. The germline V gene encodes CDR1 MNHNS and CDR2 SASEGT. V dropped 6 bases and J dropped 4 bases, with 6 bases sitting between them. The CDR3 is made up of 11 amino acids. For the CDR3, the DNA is TGTGCCAGCAGATTTGTAGAGACCCAGTACTTC. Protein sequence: CASRFVETQYF.

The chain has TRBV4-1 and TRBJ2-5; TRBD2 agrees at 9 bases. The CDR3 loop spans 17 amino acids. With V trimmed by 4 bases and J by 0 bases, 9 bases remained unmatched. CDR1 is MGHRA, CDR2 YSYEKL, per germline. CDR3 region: CASSPGRSGGNQETQYF. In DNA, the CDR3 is TGCGCCAGCAGCCCGGGCAGAAGCGGGGGGAACCAAGAGACCCAGTACTTC.

The CDR3 nucleotides are TGTGCCAGCAGTTACTCGACTAGCGGGGGCTACGAGCAGTACTTC. It yields the protein CASSYSTSGGYEQYF. This chain links TRBV6-5 with TRBJ2-7, with 12 nucleotides matching TRBD2. The CDR3 runs 15 residues. The V gene end was trimmed by 0 bases and the J gene end by 3 bases; junction bases not matched to a gene: 0. CDR1 is MNHEY and CDR2 is SVGAGI in the germline V gene.

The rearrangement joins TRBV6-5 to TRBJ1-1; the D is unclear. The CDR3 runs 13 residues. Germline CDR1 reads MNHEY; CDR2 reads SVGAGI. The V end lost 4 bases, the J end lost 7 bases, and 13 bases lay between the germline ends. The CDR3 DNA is TGTGCCAGCAGTTCCAACCTCGAGGGTGAAGCTTTCTTT. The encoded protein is CASSSNLEGEAFF.

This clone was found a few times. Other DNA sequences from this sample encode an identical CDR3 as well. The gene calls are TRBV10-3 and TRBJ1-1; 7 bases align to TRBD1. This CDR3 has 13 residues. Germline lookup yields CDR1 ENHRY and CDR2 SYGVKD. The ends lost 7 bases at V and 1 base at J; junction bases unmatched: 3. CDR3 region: CAITGTANTEAFF. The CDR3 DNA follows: TGTGCCATCACTGGGACAGCGAACACTGAAGCTTTCTTT.

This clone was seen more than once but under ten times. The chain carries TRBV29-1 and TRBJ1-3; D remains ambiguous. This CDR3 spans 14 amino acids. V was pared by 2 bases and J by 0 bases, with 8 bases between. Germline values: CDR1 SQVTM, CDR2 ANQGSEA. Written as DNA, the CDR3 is TGCAGCGTTGAAATGGGGTCCTCTGGAAACACCATATATTTT. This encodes CSVEMGSSGNTIYF.

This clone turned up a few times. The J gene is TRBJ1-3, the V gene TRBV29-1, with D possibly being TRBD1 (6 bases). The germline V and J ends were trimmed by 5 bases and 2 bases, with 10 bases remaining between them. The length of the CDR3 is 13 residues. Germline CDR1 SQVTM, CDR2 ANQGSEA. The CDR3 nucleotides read TGCAGCGTTACCTCAGGGGCTGGAAACACCATATATTTT. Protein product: CSVTSGAGNTIYF. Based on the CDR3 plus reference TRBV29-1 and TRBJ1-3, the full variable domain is SAVISQKPSRDICQRGTSLTIQCQVDSQVTMMFWYRQQPGQSLTLIATANQGSEATYESGFVIDKFPISRPNLTFSTLTVSNMSPEDSSIYLCSVTSGAGNTIYFGEGSWLTVV.

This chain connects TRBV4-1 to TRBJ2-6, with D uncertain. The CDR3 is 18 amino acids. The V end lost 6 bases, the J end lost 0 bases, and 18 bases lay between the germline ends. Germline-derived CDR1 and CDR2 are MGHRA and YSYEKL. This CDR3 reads CASSRSAVGFSGANVLTF. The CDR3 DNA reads TGCGCCAGCAGTCGCTCCGCCGTAGGTTTCTCTGGGGCCAACGTCCTGACTTTC.

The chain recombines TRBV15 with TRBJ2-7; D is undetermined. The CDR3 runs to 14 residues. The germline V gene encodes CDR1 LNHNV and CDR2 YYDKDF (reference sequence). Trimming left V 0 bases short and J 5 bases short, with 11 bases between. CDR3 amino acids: CATSRDHQDHEQYF. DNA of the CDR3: TGTGCCACCAGCAGAGATCATCAGGACCACGAGCAGTACTTC.

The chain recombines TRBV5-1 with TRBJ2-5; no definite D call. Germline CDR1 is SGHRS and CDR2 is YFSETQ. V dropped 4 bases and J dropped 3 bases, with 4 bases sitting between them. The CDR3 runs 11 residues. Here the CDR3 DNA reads TGCGCCAGCAGCGGGGAAGAGACCCAGTACTTC. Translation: CASSGEETQYF.

The CDR3 loop reads CSVSGFRDEQYF. In DNA, the CDR3 is TGCAGCGTTTCAGGTTTTCGTGACGAGCAGTACTTC. This sequence joins TRBV29-1 and TRBJ2-7; D is unresolved. The V gene's germline CDR1 is SQVTM and CDR2 ANQGSEA. V lost 5 bases, J lost 5 bases, and 13 bases lay in between. The CDR3 consists of 12 residues.

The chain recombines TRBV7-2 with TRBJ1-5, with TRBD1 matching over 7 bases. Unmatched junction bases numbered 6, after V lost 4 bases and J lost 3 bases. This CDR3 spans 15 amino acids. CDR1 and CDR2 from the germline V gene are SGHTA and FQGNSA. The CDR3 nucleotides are TGTGCCAGCAGCTCGATGGGACAGATCAATCAGCCCCAGCATTTT. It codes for CASSSMGQINQPQHF.

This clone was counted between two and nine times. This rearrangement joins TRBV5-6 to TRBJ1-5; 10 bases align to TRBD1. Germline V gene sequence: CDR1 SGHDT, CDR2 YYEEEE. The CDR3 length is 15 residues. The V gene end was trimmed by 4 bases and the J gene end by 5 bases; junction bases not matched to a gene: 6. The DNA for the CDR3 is TGTGCCAGCAGCCTGGGGACAGGGGAGCATCAGCCCCAGCATTTT. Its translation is CASSLGTGEHQPQHF.

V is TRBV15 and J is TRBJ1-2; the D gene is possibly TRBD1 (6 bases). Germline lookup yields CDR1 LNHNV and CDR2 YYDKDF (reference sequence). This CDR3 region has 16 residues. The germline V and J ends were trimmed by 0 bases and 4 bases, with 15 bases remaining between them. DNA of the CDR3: TGTGCCACCAGCAGAGACCAGGGGTCGGCTTTCTATGGCTACACCTTC. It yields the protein CATSRDQGSAFYGYTF. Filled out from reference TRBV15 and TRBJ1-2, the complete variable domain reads DAMVIQNPRYQVTQFGKPVTLSCSQTLNHNVMYWYQQKSSQAPKLLFHYYDKDFNNEADTPDNFQSRRPNTSFCFLDIRSPGLGDTAMYLCATSRDQGSAFYGYTFGSGTRLTVV.

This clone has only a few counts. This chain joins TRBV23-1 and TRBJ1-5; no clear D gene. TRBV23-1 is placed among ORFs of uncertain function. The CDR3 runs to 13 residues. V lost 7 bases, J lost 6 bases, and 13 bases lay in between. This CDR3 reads CASKIRVAQPQHF. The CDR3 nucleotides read TGCGCCAGCAAGATAAGGGTTGCTCAGCCCCAGCATTTT.

For the CDR3, the DNA is TGCGCCAGCAGCCAAGACAGGGTGGACACCATATATTTT. It is translated as CASSQDRVDTIYF. The V gene is TRBV5-1, the J gene TRBJ1-3; 7 bases align to TRBD1. Germline CDR1 and CDR2: SGHRS and YFSETQ. J lost 8 bases, V lost 4 bases, and 6 bases had no gene match. The CDR3 spans 13 residues. The full variable domain, with the rest looked up from reference TRBV5-1 and TRBJ1-3, is KAGVTQTPRYLIKTRGQQVTLSCSPISGHRSVSWYQQTPGQGLQFLFEYFSETQRNKGNFPGRFSGRQFSNSRSEMNVSTLELGDSALYLCASSQDRVDTIYFGEGSWLTVV.

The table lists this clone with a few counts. The CDR3 loop reads CAWSKGDRGGDTQYF. In DNA form, the CDR3 reads TGTGCCTGGAGTAAAGGGGACAGGGGGGGTGATACGCAGTATTTT. The chain combines TRBV30 with TRBJ2-3, with 11 bases aligning to TRBD1. The CDR3 spans 15 residues. V lost 2 bases to trimming and J lost 6 bases; unmatched junction nucleotides: 7. Germline loops: CDR1 GTSNPN, CDR2 SVGIG (reference sequence).